Sequencing of this TCR beta chain was carried out in a study of blood T cells in healthy people across ages. With respect to this clonotype: Its antigen is currently unknown.

Isolation of PBMCs gave at least 7 million cells per sample. RNA extraction gave at least 5 micrograms of total RNA per sample. This CDR3 contains 17 residues. Germline loops: CDR1 SGHAT, CDR2 FQNNGV. The second PCR ran about 6 to 11 cycles with a sample-barcoded 5' primer and J-beta primers. Every sample gave at least 3 million paired-end reads containing CDR3. MiXCR was run by TCRdb on the 5' RACE reads, yielding one entry per CDR3 protein. The table shows roughly 730,000 distinct CDR3 sequences, with roughly three fifths occurring only once. Findings of the study overall: Long-lived donors had more naive CD4+ cells and higher diversity than aged donors.

Sequenced: blood. The V gene is TRBV11-2, the J gene TRBJ2-1; 9 positions agree with TRBD1. The DNA end is a closer match to TRBJ2-7, so the J assignment may be wrong. This clonotype was obtained from a man aged 40-50 years in good health. CDR3 DNA: TGTGCCAGCAGCTTAGGTGGCGGGACAGGGCCTTACAATGAGCAGTACTTC. Protein: CASSLGGGTGPYNEQYF.